A single sample gave rise to the 8 T cell receptor beta chains below, sequenced in a study of T cell responses to AZD1222 COVID-19 vaccine (dated by TCRdb to the early 2020s). Receptor libraries were prepared by the immunoSEQ multiplex PCR assay. The source is immuneACCESS, and TCRdb retained only in-frame sequences with V and J called. Part of the clones is not carried over; for the studies checked, unresolved V genes explain less than half of this, and the remainder is unexplained. The sample table holds over 120,000 clones, of which 85% to 95% were seen once. The ten largest make up about 3.8% of the sample. This specimen's time point label, per the study, means: about 28 days (+/-7) after the second vaccine dose. This sample comprised peripheral blood, obtained 28 days after the second AZD1222 dose. The source of these receptors is an adult who received the AZD1222 COVID-19 vaccine.

The V call is TRBV28, the J call TRBJ1-1; possibly TRBD1 for D (5 bases). The germline V and J ends were trimmed by 3 bases and 7 bases, with 21 bases remaining between them. Germline V gives CDR1 MDHEN, CDR2 SYDVKM. The CDR3 loop spans 16 amino acids. The CDR3 DNA reads TGTGCCAGCAGTTTCCCCCGAGGGACCGGTAAACATGAAGCTTTCTTT. Translated: CASSFPRGTGKHEAFF.

V gene TRBV5-6 combines with J gene TRBJ1-3; D uncertain. The CDR3 is 13 amino acids. The V end was cut by 4 bases, the J end by 2 bases, with 7 bases between. CDR1 is SGHDT, CDR2 YYEEEE, per germline. CDR3 sequence: CASSTGTGNTIYF. DNA for the CDR3: TGTGCCAGCAGCACGGGAACTGGAAACACCATATATTTT.

The chain employs TRBV3-1 (or the pseudogene TRBV3-2) and TRBJ1-5; D is undetermined. CDR3 length: 15 residues. Germline V gene lookup returns CDR1 LGHDT and CDR2 YNNKEL (reference sequence). The germline V and J ends were trimmed by 0 bases and 4 bases, with 10 bases remaining between them. CDR3 DNA: TGTGCCAGCAGCCAAGATGCAGTAGGGAATCAGCCCCAGCATTTT. It codes for CASSQDAVGNQPQHF.

The J gene is TRBJ1-1, the V gene TRBV19; TRBD1 might be the D (5 bases). This CDR3 is 14 amino acids long. Germline V lookup: CDR1 LNHDA, CDR2 SQIVND (reference sequence). Between the trimmed V and J ends, which lost 0 bases and 3 bases, there was a span of 8 bases. The CDR3 DNA follows: TGTGCCAGTAGTATAGACGCAGGGCACACTGAAGCTTTCTTT. Its translation is CASSIDAGHTEAFF.

V gene TRBV6-5 combines with J gene TRBJ2-3; 7 bases align to TRBD2. With 11 bases clipped from V and 4 bases from J, the junction kept 9 bases outside the gene matches. This CDR3 has 13 residues. The germline V gene has CDR1 MNHEY and CDR2 SVGAGI. The CDR3 region is CASGGGSADTQYF. For the CDR3, the DNA is TGTGCCTCGGGCGGCGGGAGCGCAGATACGCAGTATTTT.

This chain connects TRBV28 to TRBJ2-1, with 8 bases aligning to TRBD1. CDR3 length: 13 residues. Unmatched junction bases numbered 8, after V lost 7 bases and J lost 9 bases. The germline V gene has CDR1 MDHEN and CDR2 SYDVKM. CDR3 in DNA: TGTGCCAGCAACTTTCAGGGGGCGGGTGAGCAGTTCTTC. Amino acid sequence: CASNFQGAGEQFF.

The chain links TRBV11-2 to TRBJ1-4; D remains unclear. The CDR3 has 15 residues. V was clipped by 3 bases and J by 3 bases, with 11 bases between them. CDR1 SGHAT and CDR2 FQNNGV come from the germline V gene. The CDR3 DNA reads TGTGCCAGCAGCTTCGGCCGACTCTCTAATGAAAAACTGTTTTTT. It translates to CASSFGRLSNEKLFF. The whole variable domain, filled in from reference TRBV11-2 and TRBJ1-4, reads EAGVAQSPRYKIIEKRQSVAFWCNPISGHATLYWYQQILGQGPKLLIQFQNNGVVDDSQLPKDRFSAERLKGVDSTLKIQPAKLEDSAVYLCASSFGRLSNEKLFFGSGTQLSVL.

V and J are TRBV18 and TRBJ2-2; D is uncertain. Per germline, CDR1 KGHSH and CDR2 LQKENI. V shed 2 bases and J shed 9 bases, with 4 bases lying between them. The CDR3 is 11 amino acids. The CDR3 nucleotides are TGTGCCAGCTCACCAGAGAGGGAGCTGTTTTTT. Encoded protein: CASSPERELFF. Combining the CDR3 with reference TRBV18 and TRBJ2-2 gives the whole variable domain NAGVMQNPRHLVRRRGQEARLRCSPMKGHSHVYWYRQLPEEGLKFMVYLQKENIIDESGMPKERFSAEFPKEGPSILRIQQVVRGDSAAYFCASSPERELFFGEGSRLTVL.